This T cell receptor beta chain was identified during a study of T cells in Graves' hyperthyroidism and ophthalmopathy. Study-level points and caveats: Most expanded thyroid clonotypes above 0.001 also appeared in blood.

Uncontrolled infection, other autoimmune disease, pregnancy and lactation each barred patients from inclusion. RNA transcripts were the template for amplifying TCR beta CDR3 regions. RT-PCR in the first round (using the HTBI primer set) targeted the TCR CDR3. MiXCR, run by TCRdb on the multiplex PCR reads, gives a single entry per CDR3 protein. The table lists around 620,000 distinct CDR3 sequences, approximately 44% of them singletons. This clonotype has at least ten counts. Its antigen remains unknown. Germline V gene data show CDR1 as SGHDT and CDR2 as YYEEEE. The CDR3 totals 14 residues. V gave up 4 bases and J gave up 3 bases; unmatched junction bases: 2.

V usage is TRBV5-6 and J usage is TRBJ2-7; 12 positions match TRBD2. Sample: peripheral blood or thyroid tissue (not recorded which). The origin of this receptor is an adult woman with Graves' disease, either hyperthyroidism or ophthalmopathy (not recorded which). The DNA for the CDR3 is TGTGCCAGCAGCCGGACTAGCGGGGTCTACGAGCAGTACTTC. The encoded protein is CASSRTSGVYEQYF.